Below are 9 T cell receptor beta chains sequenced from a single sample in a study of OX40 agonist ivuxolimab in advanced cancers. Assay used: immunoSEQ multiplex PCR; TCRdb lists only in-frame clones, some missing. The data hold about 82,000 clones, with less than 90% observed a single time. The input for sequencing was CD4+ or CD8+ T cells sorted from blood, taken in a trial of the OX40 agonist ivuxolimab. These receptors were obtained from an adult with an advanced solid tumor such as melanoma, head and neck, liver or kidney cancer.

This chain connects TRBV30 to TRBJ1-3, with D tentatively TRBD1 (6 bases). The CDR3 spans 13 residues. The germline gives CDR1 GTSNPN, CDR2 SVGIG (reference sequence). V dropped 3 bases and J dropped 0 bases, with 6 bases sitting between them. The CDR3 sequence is CAWRTGSGNTIYF. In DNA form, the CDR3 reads TGTGCCTGGAGGACAGGCTCTGGAAACACCATATATTTT.

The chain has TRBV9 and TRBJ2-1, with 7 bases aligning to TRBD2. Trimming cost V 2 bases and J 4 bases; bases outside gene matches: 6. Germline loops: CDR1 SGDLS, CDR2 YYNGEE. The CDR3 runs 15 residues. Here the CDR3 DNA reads TGTGCCAGCAGCGTCGGCGGGAGCGAATACAATGAGCAGTTCTTC. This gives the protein CASSVGGSEYNEQFF.

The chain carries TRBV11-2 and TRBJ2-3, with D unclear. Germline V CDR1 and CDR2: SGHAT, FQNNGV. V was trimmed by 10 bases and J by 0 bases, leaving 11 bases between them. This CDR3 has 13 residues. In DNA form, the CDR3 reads TGTGCCACTCGGCGGACCAGCACAGATACGCAGTATTTT. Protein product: CATRRTSTDTQYF.

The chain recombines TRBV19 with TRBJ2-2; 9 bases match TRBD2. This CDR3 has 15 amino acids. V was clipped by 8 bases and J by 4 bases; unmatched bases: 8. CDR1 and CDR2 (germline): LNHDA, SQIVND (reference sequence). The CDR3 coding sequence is TGTGCCAGTCTTACGGGACTAGCAGGCACCGGGGAGCTGTTTTTT. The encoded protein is CASLTGLAGTGELFF.

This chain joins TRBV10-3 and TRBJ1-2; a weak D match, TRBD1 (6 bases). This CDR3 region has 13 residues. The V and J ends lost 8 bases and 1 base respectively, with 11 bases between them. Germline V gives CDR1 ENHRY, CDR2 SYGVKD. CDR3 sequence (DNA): TGTGCCATCGGCACAGGGAATAACTATGGCTACACCTTC. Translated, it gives CAIGTGNNYGYTF.

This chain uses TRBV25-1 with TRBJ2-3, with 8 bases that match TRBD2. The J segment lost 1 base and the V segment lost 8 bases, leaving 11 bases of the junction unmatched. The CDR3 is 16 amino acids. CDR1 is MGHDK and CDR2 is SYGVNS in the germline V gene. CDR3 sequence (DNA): TGTGCCAGCTCCCAACGAGGGCGGGGGGGCACAGATACGCAGTATTTT. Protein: CASSQRGRGGTDTQYF.

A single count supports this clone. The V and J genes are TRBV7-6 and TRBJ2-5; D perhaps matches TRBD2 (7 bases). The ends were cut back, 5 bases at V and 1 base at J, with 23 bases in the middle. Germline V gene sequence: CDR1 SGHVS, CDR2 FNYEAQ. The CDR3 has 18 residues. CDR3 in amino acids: CASSPYGGGGQRQETQYF. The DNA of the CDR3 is TGTGCCAGCAGCCCTTATGGGGGGGGAGGACAGCGCCAAGAGACCCAGTACTTC.

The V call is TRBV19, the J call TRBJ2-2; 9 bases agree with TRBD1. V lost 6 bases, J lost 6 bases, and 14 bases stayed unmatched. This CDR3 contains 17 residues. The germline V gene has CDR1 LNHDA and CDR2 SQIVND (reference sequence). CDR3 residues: CASSLTMGGTGSGELFF. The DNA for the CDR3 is TGTGCCAGTAGCCTAACCATGGGGGGGACAGGGTCCGGGGAGCTGTTTTTT.

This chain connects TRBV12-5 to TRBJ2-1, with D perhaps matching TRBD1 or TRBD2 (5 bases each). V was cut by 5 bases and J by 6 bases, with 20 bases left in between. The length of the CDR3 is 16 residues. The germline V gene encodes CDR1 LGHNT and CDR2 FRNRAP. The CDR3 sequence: CASGPTRAGMGNEQFF. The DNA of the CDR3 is TGTGCTAGTGGTCCCACGAGGGCAGGGATGGGCAATGAGCAGTTCTTC. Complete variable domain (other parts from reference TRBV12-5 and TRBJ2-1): DARVTQTPRHKVTEMGQEVTMRCQPILGHNTVFWYRQTMMQGLELLAYFRNRAPLDDSGMPKDRFSAEMPDATLATLKIQPSEPRDSAVYFCASGPTRAGMGNEQFFGPGTRLTVL.